This T cell receptor beta chain was recovered during a study of blood T cell repertoires in COVID-19. Sequencing used immunoSEQ multiplex PCR; TCRdb keeps in-frame clones, though not all of them. The sample has more than 75,000 clones; roughly nine tenths are singletons. V dropped 6 bases and J dropped 3; count of bases not matched to a gene: 10. The CDR3 spans 16 residues. Germline V CDR1 and CDR2: MDHEN, SYDVKM. This sequence joins TRBV28 and TRBJ2-1; 8 positions agree with TRBD2. Sequencing input: peripheral blood. The clonotype originates from a young man with acute or convalescent COVID-19. This chain's CDR3 is CASSDLAGRGYNEQFF. CDR3 nucleotide sequence: TGTGCCAGCAGCGACTTAGCGGGACGGGGCTACAATGAGCAGTTCTTC.